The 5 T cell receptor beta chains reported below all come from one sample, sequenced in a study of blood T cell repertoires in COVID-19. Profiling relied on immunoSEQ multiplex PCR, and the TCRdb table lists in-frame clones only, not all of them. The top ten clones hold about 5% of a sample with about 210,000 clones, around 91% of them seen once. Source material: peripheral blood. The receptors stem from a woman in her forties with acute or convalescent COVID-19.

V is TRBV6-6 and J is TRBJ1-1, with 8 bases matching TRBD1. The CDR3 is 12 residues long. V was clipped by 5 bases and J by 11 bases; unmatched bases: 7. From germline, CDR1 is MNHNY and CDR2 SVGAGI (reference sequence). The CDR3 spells CASSLQGGRAFF. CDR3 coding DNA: TGTGCCAGCAGTCTACAGGGGGGCCGGGCTTTCTTT.

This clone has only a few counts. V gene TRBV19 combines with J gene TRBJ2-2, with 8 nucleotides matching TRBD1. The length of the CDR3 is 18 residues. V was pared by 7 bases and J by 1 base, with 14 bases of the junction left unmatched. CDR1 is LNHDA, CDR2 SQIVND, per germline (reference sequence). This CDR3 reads CASTKFSPGTGNTGELFF. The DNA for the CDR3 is TGTGCCAGTACCAAATTTTCCCCCGGGACAGGGAACACCGGGGAGCTGTTTTTT.

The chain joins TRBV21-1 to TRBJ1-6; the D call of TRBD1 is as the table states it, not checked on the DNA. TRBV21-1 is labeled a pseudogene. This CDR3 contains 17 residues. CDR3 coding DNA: TGTGCCAGCAGCGAAACAGGCCCGAGCTCCTATAATTCACCCCTCCACTTT. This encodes CASSETGPSSYNSPLHF.

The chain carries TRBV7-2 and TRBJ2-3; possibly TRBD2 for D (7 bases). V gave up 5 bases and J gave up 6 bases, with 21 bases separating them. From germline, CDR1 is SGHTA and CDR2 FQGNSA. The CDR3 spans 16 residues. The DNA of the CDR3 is TGTGCCAGCAGCGCCGGGGGCGGGGGTCCGGGGGATACGCAGTATTTT. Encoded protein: CASSAGGGGPGDTQYF.

CDR3 loop: CSVAGSAYGYTF. The CDR3 DNA reads TGCAGCGTTGCAGGGTCGGCCTATGGCTACACCTTC. V gene TRBV29-1 combines with J gene TRBJ1-2, with a possible D match to TRBD1 (5 bases). The CDR3 consists of 12 residues. V lost 4 bases and J lost 4, with 10 bases in between. Germline CDR1 is SQVTM and CDR2 is ANQGSEA. Using reference TRBV29-1 and TRBJ1-2 for the parts outside the CDR3, the full variable domain is SAVISQKPSRDICQRGTSLTIQCQVDSQVTMMFWYRQQPGQSLTLIATANQGSEATYESGFVIDKFPISRPNLTFSTLTVSNMSPEDSSIYLCSVAGSAYGYTFGSGTRLTVV.